This TCR beta chain was recovered during a study of response to subunit inactivated influenza vaccine. Overall study findings and caveats: Few new T cells, the authors suggested, are recruited by each seasonal influenza vaccination.

Notes on this clonotype: Antigen specificity is unknown.

TCRdb itself ran the RT-PCR reads through MiXCR, one entry per CDR3 protein. The sample shows about 150,000 distinct CDR3 sequences, roughly a tenth of them seen only once. Per the germline V gene, CDR1 is LGHNA and CDR2 is YSLEER. The ends lost 0 bases at V and 4 bases at J; junction bases unmatched: 6. This CDR3 is 16 amino acids long. The sample here was CD8+ T cells sorted from PBMCs, taken roughly 24 months after vaccination. The TCR originated in a man aged 50 to 69 who received an inactivated influenza vaccine. V and J are TRBV4-3 and TRBJ2-7; the match to TRBD2 covers 10 bases. CDR3 nucleotide sequence: TGCGCCAGCAGCCAAGATCCTCTAGCGGGAGTTTACGAGCAGTACTTC. It specifies CASSQDPLAGVYEQYF.